This T cell receptor (beta chain) stems from a study of PD-L1 blockade in urothelial cancer (dated by TCRdb to between 2016 and 2019). A note on the overall study: Every patient began therapy around 2014 and was given atezolizumab 1,200 mg intravenously every 3 weeks. Twenty-five of 29 patients were males with bladder-origin urothelial cancer, and about 60% of the 29 reported a prior smoking history. Patients had an ECOG performance status of 0 or 1 and had received between 0 and 3 prior chemotherapy regimens. Blood samples were analyzed at two time points: 3 weeks after treatment start (second dose) and 6 weeks after treatment start. Blood samples gave median yields of around 140,000 T cells and 83,000 or so unique TCRs, along with a median clonality of 0.080. Somatic, immune and clinical correlates of response to PD-L1 blockade with atezolizumab in urothelial cancer were the focus of an exploratory multi-omic analysis. Pretreatment tumor samples, along with matched peripheral blood collected serially before and after atezolizumab treatment, underwent TCR sequencing. Durable clinical benefit was defined as a progression-free survival longer than 6 months, and TCR features were additionally tested against progression-free survival and overall survival. In the same patients who had TCR sequencing, pretreatment tumors also underwent whole exome sequencing and RNA sequencing. Durable clinical benefit was achieved by nine patients but not by the remaining 20. Just over 28 patients had pretreatment blood TCR-seq, around 25 had at least one posttreatment blood collection, and around 25 had tumor TCR-seq.

General findings and caveats noted by the study authors: Greater expansion of tumor-associated TCR clones in peripheral blood 3 weeks after the start of treatment was observed in patients with durable benefit (n of about 21, p = 0.022). Because the sample size was small (n of about 31) and many of the analyses were exploratory, the results are meant to be hypothesis-generating. Improved progression-free and overall survival was associated with having pretreatment peripheral blood TCR clonality below the median.

The sample's time point label, decoded: pretreatment peripheral blood. The cohort comprised around 30 patients with locally advanced or metastatic urothelial carcinoma treated at Memorial Sloan Kettering on a trial protocol. Peripheral blood mononuclear cells were collected pretreatment and during treatment, with between 1 and 8 total time points per patient. The Qiagen DNeasy Blood extraction kit was used to purify genomic DNA from total PBMCs and from tumor samples. PBMCs were collected pretreatment and during treatment and were isolated and stored as previously described. Regarding this clone: Its antigen remains undetermined. Base qualities are not recorded, but no much larger clone differs from it by a single base.

Synthetic TCR analog templates were spiked into each PCR so that absolute template abundance could be estimated from read counts. TCRbeta CDR3 regions were amplified from genomic DNA with bias-controlled V and J gene primers using the immunoSEQ assay. Sequencing of rearranged TCRbeta segments was performed at approximately 20X coverage. Turning to the authors' computational methods: Clustering was used to correct sequencing errors, and CDR3s were annotated against IMGT to assign V, D and J genes. Out-of-frame and stop-codon sequences were excluded, and only productive TCRbeta rearrangements were used in downstream analyses. Clonality was calculated as one minus the Shannon entropy normalized by the log of the number of unique productive sequences. Clones differing between time points or between blood and tumor were identified by Fisher's exact test with Benjamini-Hochberg correction at adjusted p below 0.01. The immuneACCESS repertoire file appears here via TCRdb, limited to in-frame rearrangements. These files lack a portion of the clones; in checked studies, under half of the deficit traces to unresolved V genes, and the cause of the others is not known. V and J calls and clone size are those listed in that table; D and trimming were worked out from the DNA. The sample data list tens of thousands of clones, and about 68% of these were observed just once. The ten largest clones add up to 4% of the sample.

CDR1 SGHKS and CDR2 YYEKEE were looked up in the germline V gene (reference sequence). From cysteine to phenylalanine, the CDR3 is 15 amino acids long. The DNA shown is the 45-base CDR3, in frame from base 1. At the junction V is shortened by 7 bases and J by 5 bases; bases outside the gene matches: 13. The TCR comes from a man between 70 and 80 years old with urothelial cancer. Recombination joined TRBV5-5 with TRBJ2-7; 9 bases in the junction line up with TRBD2. The sample in question was PBMCs, obtained around atezolizumab (anti-PD-L1) treatment. The sequence in DNA is TGTGCCAGCTCCCTTAGGAGAGCGGGAGGAAACGAGCAGTACTTC. Protein translation: CASSLRRAGGNEQYF.